The next 20 T cell receptor beta chains were all read from a single sample in a study of T cell repertoires in cytomegalovirus infection. TCRdb ran MiXCR on the reads and lists one entry per CDR3 protein. The table lists over 85,000 distinct CDR3 sequences, about 17% of them singletons. Sequenced: PBMCs. The source is a human donor in good health (CMV status not recorded). Some clones in this sample may be carry-over from other donors' samples.

This clonotype was picked up a small number of times. The rearrangement links TRBV20-1 to TRBJ1-1; maybe TRBD1 (5 bases). CDR1 and CDR2 from the germline V gene are DFQATT and SNEGSKA (reference sequence). Between the trimmed V and J ends, which lost 5 bases and 7 bases, there was a span of 14 bases. The CDR3 consists of 12 residues. CDR3 in amino acids: CSAGGGIGEAFF. The CDR3 DNA follows: TGCAGTGCTGGCGGGGGGATCGGTGAAGCTTTCTTT.

In its sample, this clonotype was seen many times. The CDR3 nucleotides read TGTGCCAGCAGCTTAGGGGCTGGAAAAAGATACAATGAGCAGTTCTTC. Protein sequence: CASSLGAGKRYNEQFF. This sequence joins TRBV11-2 and TRBJ2-1; no clear D gene. Germline values: CDR1 SGHAT, CDR2 FQNNGV. This CDR3 is built from 16 residues. The germline V and J ends were trimmed by 1 base and 4 bases, with 14 bases remaining between them.

The gene calls are TRBV15 and TRBJ1-4; D call uncertain. V lost 0 bases and J 7 bases, leaving 21 bases between the germline ends. Looked up from germline, CDR1 is LNHNV and CDR2 is YYDKDF (reference sequence). This CDR3 has 18 residues. The chain's CDR3 is CATSRDPPGKTMSEKLFF. As DNA, the CDR3 is TGTGCCACCAGCAGAGATCCCCCGGGGAAAACCATGAGTGAAAAACTGTTTTTT.

This clonotype was recorded many times. The chain recombines TRBV11-1 with TRBJ2-2; either TRBD1 or TRBD2 may fit D (7 bases each). The germline gives CDR1 SGHAT, CDR2 FQDESV (reference sequence). CDR3 length: 18 residues. V lost 5 bases to trimming and J lost 4 bases, with 23 bases between them. The CDR3 protein is CASSPPTGRVGSTGELFF. The CDR3, as DNA: TGTGCCAGCAGCCCCCCGACAGGGAGGGTTGGTAGCACCGGGGAGCTGTTTTTT.

The chain combines TRBV7-3 with TRBJ1-5; D is undetermined. The V and J ends lost 2 bases and 4 bases respectively, with 6 bases between them. The CDR3 has 13 amino acids. The V gene's germline CDR1 is SGHTA and CDR2 FQGTGA. The CDR3 nucleotides read TGTGCCAGCAGCTTACAGATTAATCAGCCCCAGCATTTT. Amino acid sequence: CASSLQINQPQHF.

This rearrangement joins TRBV5-6 to TRBJ2-1; D unclear. The CDR3 consists of 15 residues. The V and J ends lost 1 base and 2 bases respectively, with 10 bases between them. CDR1 is SGHDT and CDR2 is YYEEEE in the germline V gene. For the CDR3, the DNA is TGTGCCAGCAGCTTGATAGCTAGACCCTACAATGAGCAGTTCTTC. Protein sequence: CASSLIARPYNEQFF.

This clonotype has ten or more counts. The chain joins TRBV6-2 or TRBV6-3 to TRBJ1-1, with D unclear. The CDR3 length is 13 residues. Germline V gene lookup returns CDR1 MNHEY and CDR2 SVGEGT. Trimming removed 8 bases from V and 1 base from J, with 11 bases in between. CDR3 sequence (DNA): TGTGCCAGCGGTTCCAGAGAGAACACTGAAGCTTTCTTT. Translation gives CASGSRENTEAFF.

This clonotype has at least ten counts. This chain links TRBV7-9 with TRBJ1-3; D not resolved. Germline values: CDR1 SEHNR, CDR2 FQNEAQ (reference sequence). The CDR3 has 14 residues. Trimming removed 11 bases at V and 2 bases at J, with 16 bases between. CDR3 amino acids: CALKRGSPGNTIYF. In nucleotides, the CDR3 is TGTGCCCTCAAGAGAGGGTCCCCTGGAAACACCATATATTTT.

This clonotype occurred a few times. The V and J genes are TRBV5-5 and TRBJ2-3; no reliable D call. The length of the CDR3 is 14 residues. Trimming took off 0 bases at V and 9 bases at J, with 14 bases between the two ends. The germline V gene has CDR1 SGHKS and CDR2 YYEKEE (reference sequence). Here the CDR3 DNA reads TGTGCCAGCAGCTTGGGGGCCCTTTTGAACACGCAGTATTTT. Translating gives CASSLGALLNTQYF.

This clonotype came up a few times. The gene calls are TRBV4-2 and TRBJ2-3; 10 bases fit TRBD2. Germline CDR1 reads LGHNA; CDR2 reads YNFKEQ. CDR3 length: 16 residues. Trimming took 2 bases from V and 5 from J; bases not matched to a gene: 7. The CDR3 DNA is TGTGCCAGCAGCCAATCTAGCGGGGGCCGGGGAGATACGCAGTATTTT. Translation: CASSQSSGGRGDTQYF.

This clonotype was seen a few times. The J gene is TRBJ2-1, the V gene TRBV5-1, with 8 bases identical to TRBD2. Germline V CDR1 and CDR2: SGHRS, YFSETQ. The CDR3 is 15 amino acids. With 0 bases clipped from V and 6 bases from J, the junction kept 5 bases outside the gene matches. CDR3 in amino acids: CASSLAGGGFNEQFF. CDR3 coding DNA: TGCGCCAGCAGCTTGGCCGGCGGGGGGTTCAATGAGCAGTTCTTC.

This clonotype was seen ten or more times. The rearrangement uses TRBV7-9 and TRBJ2-7; tentative D call: TRBD1 (5 bases). CDR1 is SEHNR and CDR2 is FQNEAQ in the germline V gene (reference sequence). This CDR3 comprises 14 residues. With 5 bases removed from V and 0 bases from J, the gap between germline ends came to 11 bases. CDR3 loop: CASSPTAFSYEQYF. CDR3 DNA: TGTGCCAGCAGCCCGACAGCTTTCTCCTACGAGCAGTACTTC. Variable domain in full (rest from reference TRBV7-9 and TRBJ2-7): DTGVSQNPRHKITKRGQNVTFRCDPISEHNRLYWYRQTLGQGPEFLTYFQNEAQLEKSRLLSDRFSAERPKGSFSTLEIQRTEQGDSAMYLCASSPTAFSYEQYFGPGTRLTVT.

The chain carries TRBV10-3 and TRBJ2-6; D is undetermined. The germline V gene has CDR1 ENHRY and CDR2 SYGVKD. Trimming removed 0 bases from V and 3 bases from J, with 12 bases in between. The CDR3 has 17 residues. CDR3 amino acids: CAISESTLGYGANVLTF. The CDR3 region has the DNA TGTGCCATCAGTGAGTCGACTCTGGGATATGGGGCCAACGTCCTGACTTTC.

This clonotype was seen more than once but under ten times. This chain connects TRBV12-3 or TRBV12-4 to TRBJ1-2; no reliable D call. V was pared by 3 bases and J by 7 bases, with 6 bases between. The CDR3 has 11 residues. CDR3 nucleotide sequence: TGTGCCAGCAGTTTGGGCCTTGGCTACACCTTC. This sequence encodes CASSLGLGYTF.

This clonotype came up a few times. This chain connects TRBV5-1 to TRBJ1-3; TRBD1 might be the D (6 bases). V was trimmed by 0 bases and J by 8 bases, leaving 9 bases between them. Germline V CDR1 and CDR2: SGHRS, YFSETQ. This CDR3 comprises 13 residues. In DNA, the CDR3 is TGCGCCAGCAGCTTGGGACAGGAGGACACCATATATTTT. Translating it yields CASSLGQEDTIYF. The variable domain in full, completed from reference TRBV5-1 and TRBJ1-3, reads KAGVTQTPRYLIKTRGQQVTLSCSPISGHRSVSWYQQTPGQGLQFLFEYFSETQRNKGNFPGRFSGRQFSNSRSEMNVSTLELGDSALYLCASSLGQEDTIYFGEGSWLTVV.

By sample share, this clonotype is medium-sized. This chain links TRBV7-2 with TRBJ2-1; 7 nucleotides agree with TRBD2. The CDR3 extends over 13 amino acids. Germline V gene data show CDR1 as SGHTA and CDR2 as FQGNSA. The J segment lost 6 bases and the V segment lost 3 bases, leaving 2 bases of the junction unmatched. The CDR3 reads CASSFRTSNEQFF. CDR3 DNA sequence: TGTGCCAGCAGCTTCCGGACTAGCAATGAGCAGTTCTTC.

This clonotype has at least ten counts. The chain uses TRBV2 and TRBJ2-3, with 10 bases matching TRBD2. Germline CDR1 reads SNHLY; CDR2 reads FYNNEI. With V trimmed by 4 bases and J by 0 bases, 1 base remained unmatched. The CDR3 is 15 residues long. CDR3: CASSGSGGSTDTQYF. In nucleotides, the CDR3 is TGTGCCAGCAGTGGTAGCGGGGGGAGCACAGATACGCAGTATTTT. The full variable domain, its missing parts supplied by reference TRBV2 and TRBJ2-3, is EPEVTQTPSHQVTQMGQEVILRCVPISNHLYFYWYRQILGQKVEFLVSFYNNEISEKSEIFDDQFSVERPDGSNFTLKIRSTKLEDSAMYFCASSGSGGSTDTQYFGPGTRLTVL.

The chain combines TRBV6-5 with TRBJ1-5; D not resolved. The germline gives CDR1 MNHEY, CDR2 SVGAGI. V was clipped by 6 bases and J by 2 bases, with 14 bases between them. This CDR3 spans 15 amino acids. CDR3 coding DNA: TGTGCCAGCAGCCCTAGGGTATTTGGCAATCAGCCCCAGCATTTT. This encodes CASSPRVFGNQPQHF.

The chain uses TRBV6-1 and TRBJ2-6; TRBD2 is a possible D gene (6 bases). CDR1 and CDR2 from the germline V gene are MNHNS and SASEGT. V dropped 7 bases and J dropped 3 bases, with 16 bases sitting between them. The CDR3 spans 16 residues. CDR3 DNA sequence: TGTGCCAGCACCGAAGCCGGGGGTGGTGGGGCCAACGTCCTGACTTTC. This encodes CASTEAGGGGANVLTF.

V is TRBV5-1 and J is TRBJ2-7, with D possibly TRBD2 on 6 matching bases. The V gene's germline CDR1 is SGHRS and CDR2 YFSETQ. The V and J ends lost 1 base and 2 bases respectively, with 13 bases between them. The CDR3 is made up of 15 amino acids. CDR3 bases: TGCGCCAGCAGCTTGCGGCGGGGAAACGCCTACGAGCAGTACTTC. The encoded protein is CASSLRRGNAYEQYF.